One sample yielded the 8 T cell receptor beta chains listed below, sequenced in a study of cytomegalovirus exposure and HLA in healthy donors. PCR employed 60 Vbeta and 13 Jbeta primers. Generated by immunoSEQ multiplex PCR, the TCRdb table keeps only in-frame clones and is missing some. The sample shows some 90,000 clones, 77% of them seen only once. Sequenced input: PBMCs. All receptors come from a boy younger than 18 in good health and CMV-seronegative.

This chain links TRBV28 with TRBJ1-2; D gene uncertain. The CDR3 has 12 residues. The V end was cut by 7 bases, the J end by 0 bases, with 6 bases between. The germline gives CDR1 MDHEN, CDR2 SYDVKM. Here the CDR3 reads CASTLANYGYTF. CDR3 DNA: TGTGCCAGCACGTTAGCTAACTATGGCTACACCTTC.

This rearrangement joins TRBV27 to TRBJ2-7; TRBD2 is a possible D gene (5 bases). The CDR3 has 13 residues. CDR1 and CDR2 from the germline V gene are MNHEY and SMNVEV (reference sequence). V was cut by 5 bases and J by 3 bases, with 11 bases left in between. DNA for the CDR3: TGTGCCAGCAGTCACGGAGAGGGCTACGAGCAGTACTTC. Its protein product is CASSHGEGYEQYF.

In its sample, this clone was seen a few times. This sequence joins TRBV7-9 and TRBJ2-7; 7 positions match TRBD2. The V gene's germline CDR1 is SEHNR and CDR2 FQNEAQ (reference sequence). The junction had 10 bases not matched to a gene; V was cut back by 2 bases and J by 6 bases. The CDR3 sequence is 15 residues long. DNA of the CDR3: TGTGCCAGCAGCTTACTGGGAGGGAGGGCCGTCGAGCAGTACTTC. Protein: CASSLLGGRAVEQYF.

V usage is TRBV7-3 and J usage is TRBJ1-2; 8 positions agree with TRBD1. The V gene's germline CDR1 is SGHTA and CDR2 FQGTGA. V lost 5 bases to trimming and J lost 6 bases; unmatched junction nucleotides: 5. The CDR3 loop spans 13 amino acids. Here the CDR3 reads CASSRQGADGYTF. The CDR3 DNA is TGTGCCAGCAGCCGCCAGGGGGCGGATGGCTACACCTTC.

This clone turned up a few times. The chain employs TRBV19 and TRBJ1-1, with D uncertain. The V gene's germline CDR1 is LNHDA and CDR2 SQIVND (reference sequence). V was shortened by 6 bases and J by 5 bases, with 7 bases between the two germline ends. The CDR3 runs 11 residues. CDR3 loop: CASSAATEAFF. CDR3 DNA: TGTGCCAGTAGCGCGGCGACTGAAGCTTTCTTT.

The CDR3 sequence: CASSQVGRPTNYGYTF. The CDR3 nucleotides are TGTGCCAGCAGCCAAGTCGGGAGACCTACTAACTATGGCTACACCTTC. The chain uses TRBV4-2 and TRBJ1-2, with no clear D. V was trimmed by 1 base and J by 0 bases, leaving 12 bases between them. The CDR3 runs 16 residues. From germline, CDR1 is LGHNA and CDR2 YNFKEQ.

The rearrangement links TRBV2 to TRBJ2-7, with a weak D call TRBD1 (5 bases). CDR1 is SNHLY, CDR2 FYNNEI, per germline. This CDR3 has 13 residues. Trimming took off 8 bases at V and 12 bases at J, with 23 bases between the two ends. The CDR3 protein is CASGRAGKSLPYF. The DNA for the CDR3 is TGTGCCAGCGGGCGAGCAGGGAAATCCCTTCCGTACTTC.

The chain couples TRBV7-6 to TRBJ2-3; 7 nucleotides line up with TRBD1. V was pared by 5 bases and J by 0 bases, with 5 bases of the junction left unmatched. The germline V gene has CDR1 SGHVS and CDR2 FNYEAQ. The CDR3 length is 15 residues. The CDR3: CASSPTGASTDTQYF. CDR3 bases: TGTGCCAGCAGCCCTACAGGGGCCAGCACAGATACGCAGTATTTT.